These 15 T cell receptor beta chains were all obtained from the same sample, sequenced in a study of cytomegalovirus exposure and HLA in healthy donors. PCR employed 60 Vbeta and 13 Jbeta primers. Profiled with immunoSEQ multiplex PCR; TCRdb holds only in-frame clones, not every one. Among about 89,000 clones, 76% were seen once, and the ten largest hold over 1.1%. The sample consisted of PBMCs. These receptors all stem from a male donor in good health and CMV-seronegative.

This chain uses TRBV5-6 with TRBJ1-4; no clear D. Germline V gene lookup returns CDR1 SGHDT and CDR2 YYEEEE. V shed 0 bases and J shed 0 bases, with 12 bases lying between them. The CDR3 has 17 residues. This CDR3 is CASSLERRAATNEKLFF. The CDR3 DNA reads TGTGCCAGCAGCTTGGAGAGGAGAGCAGCAACTAATGAAAAACTGTTTTTT.

The chain joins TRBV9 to TRBJ1-1; perhaps TRBD1 as D (6 bases). CDR1 and CDR2 (germline): SGDLS, YYNGEE. V lost 2 bases to trimming and J lost 4 bases, with 9 bases between them. The CDR3 has 13 residues. The CDR3 DNA follows: TGTGCCAGCAGCGTGGCGGGGGCCACTGAAGCTTTCTTT. Residues: CASSVAGATEAFF.

The chain links TRBV5-4 to TRBJ1-1; 7 bases line up with TRBD1. V gave up 2 bases and J gave up 1 base; unmatched junction bases: 5. The germline CDR1 and CDR2 sequences are SGHNT and YYREEE (reference sequence). The CDR3 spans 15 residues. The CDR3 region has the DNA TGTGCCAGCAGCTTTGACAGGGAGAGGAACACTGAAGCTTTCTTT. Encoded protein: CASSFDRERNTEAFF.

The genes are TRBV15 and TRBJ2-7; D is perhaps TRBD2 (6 bases). Trimming stripped 5 bases from V and 2 bases from J, with 13 bases between. Germline values: CDR1 LNHNV, CDR2 YYDKDF (reference sequence). This CDR3 has 14 residues. The CDR3 region is CATSGGILAYEQYF. The CDR3 nucleotides read TGTGCCACCAGCGGGGGGATTCTGGCCTACGAGCAGTACTTC.

In its sample, this clone was seen a few times. The chain joins TRBV6-6 to TRBJ1-2, with D perhaps TRBD1 (5 bases). This CDR3 region has 12 residues. With 7 bases removed from V and 6 bases from J, the gap between germline ends came to 12 bases. The germline gives CDR1 MNHNY, CDR2 SVGAGI (reference sequence). Written as DNA, the CDR3 is TGTGCCAGCATGGGGGGGAGGGATGGCTACACCTTC. As protein: CASMGGRDGYTF.

V gene TRBV5-4 combines with J gene TRBJ1-1; 8 nucleotides agree with TRBD1. The V segment lost 4 bases and the J segment 0 bases; nucleotides outside the gene matches: 8. CDR1 is SGHNT and CDR2 is YYREEE in the germline V gene (reference sequence). This CDR3 has 16 residues. The CDR3 nucleotides are TGTGCCAGCAGCCGGCAGGGGGCTGGAATGAACACTGAAGCTTTCTTT. Protein: CASSRQGAGMNTEAFF.

The chain has TRBV7-9 and TRBJ2-1, with 7 bases matching TRBD1. CDR1 and CDR2 (germline): SEHNR, FQNEAQ (reference sequence). This CDR3 has 12 amino acids. J was trimmed by 8 bases and V by 5 bases; bases with no gene match: 3. CDR3 in amino acids: CASSLTGDEQFF. CDR3 nucleotide sequence: TGTGCCAGCAGCCTCACAGGGGATGAGCAGTTCTTC. Using reference TRBV7-9 and TRBJ2-1 for the parts outside the CDR3, the full variable domain is DTGVSQNPRHKITKRGQNVTFRCDPISEHNRLYWYRQTLGQGPEFLTYFQNEAQLEKSRLLSDRFSAERPKGSFSTLEIQRTEQGDSAMYLCASSLTGDEQFFGPGTRLTVL.

The chain has TRBV30 and TRBJ1-3; a possible D gene is TRBD1 (6 bases). This CDR3 comprises 14 residues. Germline V gene lookup returns CDR1 GTSNPN and CDR2 SVGIG (reference sequence). V lost 0 bases and J 0 bases, leaving 6 bases between the germline ends. CDR3 residues: CAWSVGASGNTIYF. Written as DNA, the CDR3 is TGTGCCTGGAGTGTGGGGGCCTCTGGAAACACCATATATTTT.

The J gene is TRBJ2-7, the V gene TRBV7-2; tentatively, D is TRBD2 (5 bases). Trimming shortened V by 5 bases and J by 5 bases, and 10 bases separated the two germline ends. CDR1 is SGHTA and CDR2 is FQGNSA in the germline V gene. The CDR3 spans 12 residues. This CDR3 reads CASSPTRDEQYF. CDR3 DNA: TGTGCCAGCAGCCCAACTAGGGACGAGCAGTACTTC.

This chain links TRBV10-3 with TRBJ2-3; tentative D call: TRBD2 (7 bases). In germline, CDR1 is ENHRY, CDR2 SYGVKD. V was shortened by 10 bases and J by 1 base, with 15 bases between the two germline ends. The CDR3 spans 14 residues. CDR3 region: CATLVGGGTDTQYF. The CDR3 region has the DNA TGTGCCACCCTAGTAGGGGGGGGCACAGATACGCAGTATTTT.

The V gene is TRBV28, the J gene TRBJ1-2, with TRBD1 matching over 8 bases. The junction had 9 bases not matched to a gene; V was cut back by 5 bases and J by 4 bases. CDR3 length: 15 amino acids. Germline V gene data show CDR1 as MDHEN and CDR2 as SYDVKM. The CDR3 is CASSLEQGAPYGYTF. In DNA form, the CDR3 reads TGTGCCAGCAGTCTGGAGCAGGGGGCCCCCTATGGCTACACCTTC.

V and J are TRBV6-6 and TRBJ2-7; possibly TRBD2 for D (5 bases). The CDR3 is made up of 12 amino acids. Trimming removed 0 bases from V and 6 bases from J, with 6 bases in between. Germline CDR1 is MNHNY and CDR2 is SVGAGI (reference sequence). The CDR3 loop reads CASSYSGLEQYF. For the CDR3, the DNA is TGTGCCAGCAGTTACTCCGGACTCGAGCAGTACTTC.

V and J are TRBV9 and TRBJ1-3; D may be TRBD1 (5 bases). The CDR3 covers 13 residues. V gave up 8 bases and J gave up 0 bases, with 9 bases separating them. Germline assignment: CDR1 SGDLS and CDR2 YYNGEE. The CDR3 DNA follows: TGTGCCAGTTCGGGACTCTCTGGAAACACCATATATTTT. Amino acids: CASSGLSGNTIYF.

The rearrangement uses TRBV6-5 and TRBJ1-1; tentative D call: TRBD1 (5 bases). CDR1 MNHEY and CDR2 SVGAGI come from the germline V gene. V was clipped by 4 bases and J by 3 bases, with 12 bases between them. The CDR3 has 14 amino acids. In nucleotides, the CDR3 is TGTGCCAGCAGTTTCAGGGAGGGAGACACTGAAGCTTTCTTT. Its translation is CASSFREGDTEAFF.

The chain recombines TRBV4-3 with TRBJ2-3; D possibly corresponds to TRBD1 (5 bases). Trimming stripped 0 bases from V and 2 bases from J, with 12 bases between. The CDR3 is made up of 16 amino acids. Germline CDR1 is LGHNA and CDR2 is YSLEER. This CDR3 reads CASSQDHRYDTDTQYF. The CDR3 nucleotides read TGCGCCAGCAGCCAAGATCACAGGTATGACACAGATACGCAGTATTTT.